The 24 T cell receptor beta chains below all came from one sample that was sequenced in a study of cytomegalovirus exposure and HLA in healthy donors. The PCR was carried out with 60 Vbeta primers and 13 Jbeta primers. TCRdb's copy holds only in-frame clones and misses some; the assay was immunoSEQ multiplex PCR. The profile shows 100,000 to 130,000 clones, over 70% of them singletons. Sequenced input: PBMCs. These receptors all come from a man aged 25 to 40 in good health and CMV-seronegative.

V and J are TRBV5-1 and TRBJ2-3, with D tentatively TRBD2 (5 bases). V shed 6 bases and J shed 6 bases, with 8 bases lying between them. Germline-derived CDR1 and CDR2 are SGHRS and YFSETQ. The CDR3 is 11 residues long. CDR3 protein: CASTSGDTQYF. The CDR3 region has the DNA TGCGCCAGCACCTCGGGGGATACGCAGTATTTT.

This clone showed up just once. The chain has TRBV7-8 and TRBJ1-1, with TRBD1 as a possible D gene (6 bases). Trimming cost V 5 bases and J 0 bases, with 13 bases left between them. Germline V gene data show CDR1 as SGHVS and CDR2 as FQNEAQ. CDR3 length: 15 amino acids. Written as DNA, the CDR3 is TGTGCCAGCAGCGGGGGGGACACAATGAACACTGAAGCTTTCTTT. Protein: CASSGGDTMNTEAFF.

This chain links TRBV11-2 with TRBJ2-7; no clear D. The germline V gene has CDR1 SGHAT and CDR2 FQNNGV. V was cut by 5 bases and J by 1 base, with 12 bases left in between. This CDR3 comprises 14 residues. The CDR3 nucleotides are TGTGCCAGCAGCCCCTCGGCAGGATCCTACGAGCAGTACTTC. It yields the protein CASSPSAGSYEQYF. The full variable domain, completed using reference TRBV11-2 and TRBJ2-7, is EAGVAQSPRYKIIEKRQSVAFWCNPISGHATLYWYQQILGQGPKLLIQFQNNGVVDDSQLPKDRFSAERLKGVDSTLKIQPAKLEDSAVYLCASSPSAGSYEQYFGPGTRLTVT.

The V and J genes are TRBV10-3 and TRBJ2-3; weak D call: TRBD2 (5 bases). The CDR3 sequence is 15 residues long. Trimming took off 6 bases at V and 1 base at J, with 14 bases between the two ends. CDR1 is ENHRY and CDR2 is SYGVKD in the germline V gene. For the CDR3, the DNA is TGTGCCATCAGGGCGGCGGACTCGCGCACAGATACGCAGTATTTT. It specifies CAIRAADSRTDTQYF.

The chain joins TRBV19 to TRBJ1-5; 12 positions agree with TRBD1. After removal of 5 bases from V and 5 bases from J, the junction contained 4 bases not matched to a gene. Germline-derived CDR1 and CDR2 are LNHDA and SQIVND (reference sequence). The CDR3 covers 15 residues. CDR3 nucleotide sequence: TGTGCCAGTAGTCTCGGGACAGGGGGCGATCAGCCCCAGCATTTT. It codes for CASSLGTGGDQPQHF. The variable domain in full, completed from reference TRBV19 and TRBJ1-5, reads DGGITQSPKYLFRKEGQNVTLSCEQNLNHDAMYWYRQDPGQGLRLIYYSQIVNDFQKGDIAEGYSVSREKKESFPLTVTSAQKNPTAFYLCASSLGTGGDQPQHFGDGTRLSIL.

V is TRBV14 and J is TRBJ1-2; D not certain. Germline V gene lookup returns CDR1 SGHDN and CDR2 FVKESK. The CDR3 covers 12 residues. Trimming took 5 bases from V and 5 from J, leaving 9 bases between them. The CDR3 bases are TGTGCCAGCAGCTCTCGCACTTATGGCTACACCTTC. This translates into CASSSRTYGYTF. The complete variable domain, with remaining parts taken from reference TRBV14 and TRBJ1-2, reads EAGVTQFPSHSVIEKGQTVTLRCDPISGHDNLYWYRRVMGKEIKFLLHFVKESKQDESGMPNNRFLAERTGGTYSTLKVQPAELEDSGVYFCASSSRTYGYTFGSGTRLTVV.

The rearrangement links TRBV4-2 to TRBJ2-2, with a weak D call TRBD1 (5 bases). CDR1 is LGHNA and CDR2 is YNFKEQ in the germline V gene. The CDR3 has 13 amino acids. Trimming cost V 1 base and J 8 bases, with 8 bases left between them. CDR3 sequence (DNA): TGTGCCAGCAGCCAAGGGGGCGTAGGGGAGCTGTTTTTT. As protein: CASSQGGVGELFF.

The J gene is TRBJ2-3, the V gene TRBV6-1, with a possible D match to TRBD1 (5 bases). The CDR3 runs 13 residues. Trimming cost V 3 bases and J 4 bases, with 8 bases left between them. CDR1 is MNHNS and CDR2 is SASEGT in the germline V gene. In DNA, the CDR3 is TGTGCCAGCAGTGACAGGGTTCCAGATACGCAGTATTTT. Protein product: CASSDRVPDTQYF.

The V and J genes are TRBV6-1 and TRBJ1-5; 11 bases align to TRBD1. This CDR3 is built from 14 residues. Germline values: CDR1 MNHNS, CDR2 SASEGT. Trimming took 3 bases from V and 7 from J; bases not matched to a gene: 2. DNA of the CDR3: TGTGCCAGCAGTGAGGACAGGGGGCGGCAGCCCCAGCATTTT. Protein product: CASSEDRGRQPQHF.

The V and J genes are TRBV29-1 and TRBJ2-5, with unresolved D. The CDR3 runs 14 residues. V was shortened by 3 bases and J by 0 bases, with 11 bases between the two germline ends. The germline V gene encodes CDR1 SQVTM and CDR2 ANQGSEA. The CDR3 sequence: CSVDQASNQETQYF. The CDR3 DNA reads TGCAGCGTTGACCAGGCAAGTAACCAAGAGACCCAGTACTTC.

The chain couples TRBV5-4 to TRBJ2-7; 8 positions match TRBD1. Germline lookup yields CDR1 SGHNT and CDR2 YYREEE (reference sequence). V lost 3 bases, J lost 0 bases, and 5 bases stayed unmatched. This CDR3 has 15 residues. In nucleotides, the CDR3 is TGTGCCAGCAGCTCGGACAGGGCGAGCTCCTACGAGCAGTACTTC. The encoded protein is CASSSDRASSYEQYF.

This clone was seen once. CDR3 in DNA: TGTGCCAGCAGCGGAGGGGACTCACATACCTACGAGCAGTACTTC. Protein: CASSGGDSHTYEQYF. The chain couples TRBV9 to TRBJ2-7, with a tentative D call TRBD2 (6 bases). The CDR3 has 15 amino acids. Trimming removed 3 bases at V and 2 bases at J, with 15 bases between. Germline V gene sequence: CDR1 SGDLS, CDR2 YYNGEE.

With regard to this clone: An end of the junction does not agree with germline; a read error may underlie this. The chain links TRBV7-7 to TRBJ2-5, with D maybe TRBD2 (6 bases). The CDR3 is 15 amino acids. The germline V gene has CDR1 SSHAT and CDR2 FNYEAQ (reference sequence). This chain's CDR3 is CASSFGPAGQETQYF. In DNA, the CDR3 is TGTGCTAGCAGCTTCGGGCCTGCGGGGCAAGAGACCCAGTACTTC. Supplemented by reference TRBV7-7 and TRBJ2-5, the full variable domain reads GAGVSQSPRYKVTKRGQDVTLRCDPISSHATLYWYQQALGQGPEFLTYFNYEAQPDKSGLPSDRFSAERPEGSISTLTIQRTEQRDSAMYRCASSFGPAGQETQYFGPGTRLLVL.

This clone was observed a handful of times. The rearrangement links TRBV10-2 to TRBJ1-2, with 9 positions matching TRBD1. CDR1 WSHSY and CDR2 SAAADI come from the germline V gene. This CDR3 region has 13 residues. V lost 4 bases and J lost 5; bases outside the gene matches: 2. CDR3 bases: TGCGCCAGCAGTGGGACAGGGGAATATGGCTACACCTTC. Encoded protein: CASSGTGEYGYTF.

For the CDR3, the DNA is TGTGCCAGCAGCTTCCTAGCGGGGGGGCCAAATGAGCAGTTCTTC. As protein: CASSFLAGGPNEQFF. V gene TRBV5-4 combines with J gene TRBJ2-1; 12 bases match TRBD2. V lost 2 bases to trimming and J lost 7 bases; unmatched junction nucleotides: 4. CDR1 and CDR2 (germline): SGHNT, YYREEE (reference sequence). The length of the CDR3 is 15 residues. The full variable domain, rest sourced from reference TRBV5-4 and TRBJ2-1, is ETGVTQSPTHLIKTRGQQVTLRCSSQSGHNTVSWYQQALGQGPQFIFQYYREEENGRGNFPPRFSGLQFPNYSSELNVNALELDDSALYLCASSFLAGGPNEQFFGPGTRLTVL.

The chain recombines TRBV30 with TRBJ1-6, with 9 bases fitting TRBD1. With V trimmed by 8 bases and J by 3 bases, 2 bases remained unmatched. CDR1 and CDR2 from the germline V gene are GTSNPN and SVGIG (reference sequence). The CDR3 has 13 residues. CDR3 residues: CAVDRGYNSPLHF. CDR3 nucleotide sequence: TGTGCCGTGGACAGGGGCTATAATTCACCCCTCCACTTT.

The chain joins TRBV7-9 to TRBJ1-2; D not resolved. Germline values: CDR1 SEHNR, CDR2 FQNEAQ (reference sequence). CDR3 length: 13 amino acids. V gave up 1 base and J gave up 6 bases, with 9 bases separating them. The CDR3 nucleotides are TGTGCCAGCAGCTTAGGGCAGGTTGATGGCTACACCTTC. It yields the protein CASSLGQVDGYTF.

This chain links TRBV5-1 with TRBJ2-3; TRBD1 aligns across 10 bases. The CDR3 covers 15 residues. V lost 3 bases to trimming and J lost 8 bases; unmatched junction nucleotides: 9. The germline gives CDR1 SGHRS, CDR2 YFSETQ. CDR3: CASSSDGQGGVTQYF. Here the CDR3 DNA reads TGCGCCAGCAGCTCCGACGGACAGGGGGGCGTTACGCAGTATTTT.

The chain uses TRBV10-2 and TRBJ2-2; 8 nucleotides align to TRBD2. Trimming cost V 0 bases and J 6 bases; bases outside gene matches: 6. This CDR3 spans 16 amino acids. Germline-derived CDR1 and CDR2 are WSHSY and SAAADI. The CDR3 region is CASSESASGRAGELFF. The CDR3 nucleotides are TGCGCCAGCAGTGAGTCGGCTAGCGGGCGGGCCGGGGAGCTGTTTTTT.

This rearrangement joins TRBV6-1 to TRBJ2-7, with 9 nucleotides matching TRBD1. J gave up 4 bases and V 6 bases, and 10 bases lay outside the gene matches. The CDR3 loop spans 15 amino acids. Germline V lookup: CDR1 MNHNS, CDR2 SASEGT. The CDR3: CASRVTGTGYYEQYF. The CDR3, as DNA: TGTGCCAGCAGGGTTACCGGGACAGGGTATTACGAGCAGTACTTC.

The CDR3 bases are TGCAGCGTTGTTGGGGGGGAGAATGGCTACACCTTC. It encodes CSVVGGENGYTF. The V call is TRBV29-1, the J call TRBJ1-2; TRBD1 is a possible D gene (5 bases). V lost 4 bases and J lost 6, with 12 bases in between. Per germline, CDR1 SQVTM and CDR2 ANQGSEA. This CDR3 comprises 12 residues.

This chain connects TRBV5-1 to TRBJ1-2; tentatively, D is TRBD1 (5 bases). The CDR3 is 15 residues long. Between the trimmed V and J ends, which lost 2 bases and 1 base, there was a span of 12 bases. In germline, CDR1 is SGHRS, CDR2 YFSETQ. CDR3: CASSFDSGDNYGYTF. The CDR3 DNA is TGCGCCAGCAGCTTCGACAGCGGGGATAACTATGGCTACACCTTC.

J is TRBJ1-5 and V is TRBV4-2; D gene uncertain. Per the germline V gene, CDR1 is LGHNA and CDR2 is YNFKEQ. CDR3 length: 17 amino acids. The V and J ends lost 1 base and 2 bases respectively, with 15 bases between them. The CDR3 DNA reads TGTGCCAGCAGCCAAGTTGTCACTCCTCGAGGCAATCAGCCCCAGCATTTT. It translates to CASSQVVTPRGNQPQHF.

This chain uses TRBV25-1 with TRBJ2-1; 8 bases align to TRBD2. Germline lookup yields CDR1 MGHDK and CDR2 SYGVNS. With V trimmed by 3 bases and J by 6 bases, 10 bases remained unmatched. The CDR3 runs 16 residues. The CDR3 loop is CASSDSAGGTSNEQFF. DNA for the CDR3: TGTGCCAGCAGTGATTCGGCGGGAGGAACTTCCAATGAGCAGTTCTTC.